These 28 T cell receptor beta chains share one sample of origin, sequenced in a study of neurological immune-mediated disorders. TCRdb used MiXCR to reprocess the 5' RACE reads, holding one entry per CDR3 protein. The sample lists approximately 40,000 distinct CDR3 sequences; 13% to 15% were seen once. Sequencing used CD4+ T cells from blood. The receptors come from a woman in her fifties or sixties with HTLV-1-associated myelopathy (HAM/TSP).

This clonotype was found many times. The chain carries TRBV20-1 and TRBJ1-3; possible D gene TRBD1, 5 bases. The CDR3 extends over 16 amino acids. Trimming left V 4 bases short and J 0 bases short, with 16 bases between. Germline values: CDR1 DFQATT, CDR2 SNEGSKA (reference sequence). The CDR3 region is CSATPGTPISGNTIYF. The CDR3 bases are TGCAGTGCTACCCCGGGGACCCCAATCTCTGGAAACACCATATATTTT.

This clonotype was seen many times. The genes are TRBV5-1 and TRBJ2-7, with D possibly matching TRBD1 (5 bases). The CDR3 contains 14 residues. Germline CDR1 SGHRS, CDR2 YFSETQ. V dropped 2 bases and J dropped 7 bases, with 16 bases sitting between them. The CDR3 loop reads CASSLTQPQGEQYF. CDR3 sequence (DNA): TGCGCCAGCAGCTTAACCCAACCTCAGGGTGAGCAGTACTTC.

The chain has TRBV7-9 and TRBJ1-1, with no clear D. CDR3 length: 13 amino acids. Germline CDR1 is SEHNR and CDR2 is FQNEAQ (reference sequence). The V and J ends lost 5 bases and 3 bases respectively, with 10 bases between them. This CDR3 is CASSQSQYTEAFF. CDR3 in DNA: TGTGCCAGCAGCCAGTCACAGTACACTGAAGCTTTCTTT. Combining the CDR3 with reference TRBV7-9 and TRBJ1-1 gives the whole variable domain DTGVSQNPRHKITKRGQNVTFRCDPISEHNRLYWYRQTLGQGPEFLTYFQNEAQLEKSRLLSDRFSAERPKGSFSTLEIQRTEQGDSAMYLCASSQSQYTEAFFGQGTRLTVV.

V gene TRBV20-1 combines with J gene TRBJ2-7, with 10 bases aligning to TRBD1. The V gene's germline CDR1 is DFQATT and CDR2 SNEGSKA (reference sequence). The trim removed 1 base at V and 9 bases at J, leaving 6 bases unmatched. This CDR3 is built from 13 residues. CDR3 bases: TGCAGTGCTAGAGGGACAGGGGGTTCCGGGCAGTACTTC. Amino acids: CSARGTGGSGQYF.

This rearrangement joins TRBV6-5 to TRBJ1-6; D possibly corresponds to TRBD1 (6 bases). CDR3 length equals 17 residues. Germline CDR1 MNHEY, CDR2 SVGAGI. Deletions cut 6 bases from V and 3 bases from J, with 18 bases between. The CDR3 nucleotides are TGTGCCAGCAGAGCAGGACAGTCCTCCTTCTATAATTCACCCCTCCACTTT. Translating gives CASRAGQSSFYNSPLHF.

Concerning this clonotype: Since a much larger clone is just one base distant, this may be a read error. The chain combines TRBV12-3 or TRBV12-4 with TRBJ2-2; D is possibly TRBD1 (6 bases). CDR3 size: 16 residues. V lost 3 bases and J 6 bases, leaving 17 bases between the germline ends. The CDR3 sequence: CASSLLLVGAAGELFF. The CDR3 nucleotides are TGTGCCAGCAGTTTGTTACTAGTGGGGGCTGCCGGGGAGCTGTTTTTT.

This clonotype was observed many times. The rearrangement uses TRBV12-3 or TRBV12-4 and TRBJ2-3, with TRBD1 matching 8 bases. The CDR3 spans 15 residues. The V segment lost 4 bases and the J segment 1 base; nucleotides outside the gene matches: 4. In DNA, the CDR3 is TGTGCCAGCAGTTCGATGGGACAGGGCACAGATACGCAGTATTTT. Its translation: CASSSMGQGTDTQYF.

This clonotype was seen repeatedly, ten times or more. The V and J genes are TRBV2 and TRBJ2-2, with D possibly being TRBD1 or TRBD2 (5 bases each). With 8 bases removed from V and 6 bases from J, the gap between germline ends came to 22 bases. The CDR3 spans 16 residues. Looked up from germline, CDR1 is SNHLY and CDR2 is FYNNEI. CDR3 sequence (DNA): TGTGCCAGCGGGACCGGGCCCCGTCCCCTCCCCGGGGAGCTGTTTTTT. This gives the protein CASGTGPRPLPGELFF.

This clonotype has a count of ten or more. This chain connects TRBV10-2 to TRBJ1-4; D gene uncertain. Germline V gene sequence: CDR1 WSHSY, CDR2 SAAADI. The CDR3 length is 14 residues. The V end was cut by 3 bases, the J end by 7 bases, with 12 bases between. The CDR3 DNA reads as TGCGCCAGCAGTGATTTGCAAGAGGGTGAAAAACTGTTTTTT. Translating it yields CASSDLQEGEKLFF.

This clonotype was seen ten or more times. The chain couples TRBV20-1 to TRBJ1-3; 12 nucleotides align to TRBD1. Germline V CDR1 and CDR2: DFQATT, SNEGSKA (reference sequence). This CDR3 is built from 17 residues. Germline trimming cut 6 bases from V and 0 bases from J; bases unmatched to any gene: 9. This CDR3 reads CSARDRGHVSSGNTIYF. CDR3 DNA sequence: TGCAGTGCGCGGGACAGGGGGCATGTCAGCTCTGGAAACACCATATATTTT.

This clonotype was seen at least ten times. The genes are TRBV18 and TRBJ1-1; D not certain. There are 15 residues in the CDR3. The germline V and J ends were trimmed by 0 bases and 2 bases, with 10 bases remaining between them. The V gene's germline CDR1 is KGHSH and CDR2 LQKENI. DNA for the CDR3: TGTGCCAGCTCACCACCGGCAGGAGTAAACACTGAAGCTTTCTTT. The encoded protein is CASSPPAGVNTEAFF.

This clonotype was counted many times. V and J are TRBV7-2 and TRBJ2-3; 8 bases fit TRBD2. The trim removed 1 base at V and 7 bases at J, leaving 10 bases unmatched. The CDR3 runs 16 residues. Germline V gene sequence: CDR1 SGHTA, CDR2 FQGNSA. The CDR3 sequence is CASSLGPRGGANTQYF. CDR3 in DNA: TGTGCCAGCAGCTTAGGTCCCCGGGGGGGCGCTAATACGCAGTATTTT.

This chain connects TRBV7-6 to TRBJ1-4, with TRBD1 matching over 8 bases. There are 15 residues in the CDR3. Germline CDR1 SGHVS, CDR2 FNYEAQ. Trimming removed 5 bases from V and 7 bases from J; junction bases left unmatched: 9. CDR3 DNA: TGTGCCAGCAGCCCGCAGGACAGGGAAGGTGAAAAACTGTTTTTT. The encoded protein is CASSPQDREGEKLFF.

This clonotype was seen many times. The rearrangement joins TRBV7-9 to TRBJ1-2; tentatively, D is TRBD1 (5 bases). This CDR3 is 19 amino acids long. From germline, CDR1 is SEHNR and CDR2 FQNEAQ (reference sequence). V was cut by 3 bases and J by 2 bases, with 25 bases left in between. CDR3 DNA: TGTGCCAGCAGCTTTGCCGCAGGGCTGCGGACGGGGCTAAACTATGGCTACACCTTC. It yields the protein CASSFAAGLRTGLNYGYTF.

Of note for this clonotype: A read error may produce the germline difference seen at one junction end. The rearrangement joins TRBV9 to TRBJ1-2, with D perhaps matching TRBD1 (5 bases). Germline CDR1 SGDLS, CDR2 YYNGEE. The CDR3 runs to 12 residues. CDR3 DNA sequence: TGTGCCAGCAGCGCGACAGTTCCCGGCTACACCTTT. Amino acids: CASSATVPGYTF. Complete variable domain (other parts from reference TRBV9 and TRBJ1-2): DSGVTQTPKHLITATGQRVTLRCSPRSGDLSVYWYQQSLDQGLQFLIQYYNGEERAKGNILERFSAQQFPDLHSELNLSSLELGDSALYFCASSATVPGYTFGSGTRLTVV.

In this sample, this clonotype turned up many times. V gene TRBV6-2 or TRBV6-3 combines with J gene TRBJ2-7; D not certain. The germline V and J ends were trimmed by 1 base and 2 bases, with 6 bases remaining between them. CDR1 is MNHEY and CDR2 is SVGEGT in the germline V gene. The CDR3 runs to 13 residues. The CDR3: CASSYLGTYEQYF. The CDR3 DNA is TGTGCCAGCAGTTACTTAGGAACCTACGAGCAGTACTTC.

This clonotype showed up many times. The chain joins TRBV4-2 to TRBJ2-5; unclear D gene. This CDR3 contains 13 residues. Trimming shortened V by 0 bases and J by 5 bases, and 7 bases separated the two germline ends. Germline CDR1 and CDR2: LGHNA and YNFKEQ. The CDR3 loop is CASSQESQETQYF. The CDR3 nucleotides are TGTGCCAGCAGCCAAGAATCCCAGGAGACCCAGTACTTC.

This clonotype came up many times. The CDR3 sequence is CSVGGGQVETANTF. CDR3 nucleotides: TGCAGCGTTGGGGGGGGACAGGTCGAAACGGCTAACACCTTC. V gene TRBV29-1 combines with J gene TRBJ1-2; TRBD1 matches at 8 bases. The ends lost 4 bases at V and 12 bases at J; junction bases unmatched: 16. The V gene's germline CDR1 is SQVTM and CDR2 ANQGSEA. This CDR3 spans 14 amino acids. Drawing the rest from reference TRBV29-1 and TRBJ1-2, the complete variable domain is SAVISQKPSRDICQRGTSLTIQCQVDSQVTMMFWYRQQPGQSLTLIATANQGSEATYESGFVIDKFPISRPNLTFSTLTVSNMSPEDSSIYLCSVGGGQVETANTFGSGTRLTVV.

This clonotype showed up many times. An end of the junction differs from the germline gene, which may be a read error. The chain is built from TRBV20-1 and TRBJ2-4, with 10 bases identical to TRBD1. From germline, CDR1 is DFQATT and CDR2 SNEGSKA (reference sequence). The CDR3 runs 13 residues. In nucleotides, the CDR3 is TGCAGTGCTACAGAGACCGGGACAGGGGTTCTAGACTTC. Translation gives CSATETGTGVLDF.

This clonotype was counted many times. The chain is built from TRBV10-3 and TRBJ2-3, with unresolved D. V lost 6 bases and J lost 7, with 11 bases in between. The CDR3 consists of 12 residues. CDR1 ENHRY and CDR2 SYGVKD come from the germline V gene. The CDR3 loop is CAISQSGYTQYF. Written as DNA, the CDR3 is TGTGCCATCAGCCAGTCAGGTTATACGCAGTATTTT.

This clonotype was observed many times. The CDR3 protein is CASSFLGASNQPQHF. In DNA form, the CDR3 reads TGTGCCAGCAGTTTTTTGGGGGCGAGCAATCAGCCCCAGCATTTT. The rearrangement uses TRBV12-3 or TRBV12-4 and TRBJ1-5; D might be TRBD1 (6 bases). This CDR3 is built from 15 residues. Trimming left V 3 bases short and J 1 base short, with 10 bases between.

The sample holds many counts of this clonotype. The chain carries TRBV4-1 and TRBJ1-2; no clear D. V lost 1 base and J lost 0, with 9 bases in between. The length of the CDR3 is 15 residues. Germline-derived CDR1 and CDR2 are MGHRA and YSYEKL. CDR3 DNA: TGCGCCAGCAGCCAAGTGAGTGGTGCTAACTATGGCTACACCTTC. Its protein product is CASSQVSGANYGYTF.

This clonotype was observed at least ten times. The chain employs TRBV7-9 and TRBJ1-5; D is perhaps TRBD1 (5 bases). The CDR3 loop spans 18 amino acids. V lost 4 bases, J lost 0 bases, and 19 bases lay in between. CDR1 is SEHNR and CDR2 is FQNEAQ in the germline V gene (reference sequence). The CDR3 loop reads CASSYTYGATHSNQPQHF. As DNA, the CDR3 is TGTGCCAGCAGCTACACCTACGGGGCCACTCATAGCAATCAGCCCCAGCATTTT.

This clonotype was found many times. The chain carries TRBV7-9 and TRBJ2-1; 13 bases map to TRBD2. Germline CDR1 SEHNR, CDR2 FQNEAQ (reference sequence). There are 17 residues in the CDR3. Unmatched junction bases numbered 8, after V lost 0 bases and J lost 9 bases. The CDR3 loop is CASSLAGLAGYGGEQFF. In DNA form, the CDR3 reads TGTGCCAGCAGCTTAGCGGGACTAGCGGGGTATGGTGGTGAGCAGTTCTTC.

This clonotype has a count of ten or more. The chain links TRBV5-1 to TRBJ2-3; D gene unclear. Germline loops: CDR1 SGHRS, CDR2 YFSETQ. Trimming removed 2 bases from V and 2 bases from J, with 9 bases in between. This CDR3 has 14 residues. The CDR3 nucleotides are TGCGCCAGCAGCTTAGTAGGGCCCACAGATACGCAGTATTTT. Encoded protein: CASSLVGPTDTQYF.

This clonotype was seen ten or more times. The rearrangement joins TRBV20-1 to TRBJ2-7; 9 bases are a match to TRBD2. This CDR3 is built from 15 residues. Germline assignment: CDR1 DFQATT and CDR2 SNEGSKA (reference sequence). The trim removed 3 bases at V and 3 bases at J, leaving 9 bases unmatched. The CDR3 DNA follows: TGCAGTGCTAGGGGGGTAGCGGGGGACTACTACGAGCAGTACTTC. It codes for CSARGVAGDYYEQYF.

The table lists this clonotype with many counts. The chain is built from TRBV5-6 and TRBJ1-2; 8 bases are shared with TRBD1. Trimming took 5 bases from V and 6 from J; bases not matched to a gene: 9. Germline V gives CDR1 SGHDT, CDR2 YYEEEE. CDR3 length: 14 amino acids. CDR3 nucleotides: TGTGCCAGCAGATGGACAGGGACGGCTGATGGCTACACCTTC. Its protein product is CASRWTGTADGYTF.

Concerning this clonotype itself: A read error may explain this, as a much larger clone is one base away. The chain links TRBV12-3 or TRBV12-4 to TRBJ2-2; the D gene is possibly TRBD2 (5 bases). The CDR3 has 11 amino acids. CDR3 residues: CASSLSGDLFF. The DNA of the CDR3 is TGTGCCAGCAGTTTGTCCGGGGATCTGTTTTTT.